This record covers a single T cell receptor beta chain. The same CDR3 is also encoded by other DNA sequences in this sample. The data belong to a study of blood T cell repertoires in COVID-19. Turning to the study itself: Sample material is recorded as cDNA or gDNA derived from T cells, B-cell-depleted T cells, or PBMCs.

The CDR3 is made up of 14 amino acids. The trim removed 4 bases at V and 7 bases at J, leaving 5 bases unmatched. In germline, CDR1 is LNHDA, CDR2 SQIVND (reference sequence). Sequencing used immunoSEQ multiplex PCR; TCRdb keeps in-frame clones, though not all of them. The sample carries approximately 300,000 clones, more than 80% recorded once. The sequenced material came from peripheral blood. The TCR comes from a woman under 40 with COVID-19, enrolled during active disease. The V and J genes are TRBV19 and TRBJ1-5; 9 nucleotides match TRBD1. In DNA, the CDR3 is TGTGCCAGTAGTACGGGACAGGGATACCAGCCCCAGCATTTT. Translation: CASSTGQGYQPQHF.